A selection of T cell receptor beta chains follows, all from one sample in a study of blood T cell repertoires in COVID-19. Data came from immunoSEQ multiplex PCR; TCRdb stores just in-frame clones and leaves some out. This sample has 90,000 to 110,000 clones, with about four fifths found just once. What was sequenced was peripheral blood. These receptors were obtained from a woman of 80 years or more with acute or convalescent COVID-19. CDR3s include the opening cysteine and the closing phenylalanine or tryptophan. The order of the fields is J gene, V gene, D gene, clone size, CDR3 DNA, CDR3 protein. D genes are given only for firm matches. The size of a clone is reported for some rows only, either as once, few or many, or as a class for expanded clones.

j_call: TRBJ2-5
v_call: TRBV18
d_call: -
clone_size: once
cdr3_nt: TGTGCCAGCTCACCAAAGGCGAGGAGGGAGACCCAGTACTTC
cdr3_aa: CASSPKARRETQYF

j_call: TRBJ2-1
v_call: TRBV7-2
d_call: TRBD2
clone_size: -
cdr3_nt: TGTGCCAGCAGCTTAGCCCCGGGACTAGCTTACAATGAGCAGTTCTTC
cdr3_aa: CASSLAPGLAYNEQFF

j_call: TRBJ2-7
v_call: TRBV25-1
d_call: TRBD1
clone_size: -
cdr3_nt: TGTGCCAGCAGTGATGGGACAGGGACTCTTGAGCAGTACTTC
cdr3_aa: CASSDGTGTLEQYF

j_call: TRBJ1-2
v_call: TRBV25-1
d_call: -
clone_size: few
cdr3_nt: TGTGCCAGCAGTGACTATACCGACAGCTACTATGGCTACACCTTC
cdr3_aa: CASSDYTDSYYGYTF

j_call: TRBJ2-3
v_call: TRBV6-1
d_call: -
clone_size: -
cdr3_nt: TGTGCCAGCAGTGAAAAAAGGGGGTCGAGCACAGATACGCAGTATTTT
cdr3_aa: CASSEKRGSSTDTQYF

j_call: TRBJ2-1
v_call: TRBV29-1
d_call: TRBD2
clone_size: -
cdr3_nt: TGCAGCGTTGTACTAGCGGGAGCGGTTGAGCAGTTCTTC
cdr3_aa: CSVVLAGAVEQFF

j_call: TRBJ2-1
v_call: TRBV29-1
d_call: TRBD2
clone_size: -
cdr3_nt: TGCAGCGTGAGCGGGAGGGCCGAAAATGAGCAGTTCTTC
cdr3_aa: CSVSGRAENEQFF

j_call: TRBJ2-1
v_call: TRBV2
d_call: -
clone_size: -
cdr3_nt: TGTGCCAGCAGCATAGTCGGGGGAGGATCGAGAAATGAGCAGTTCTTC
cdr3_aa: CASSIVGGGSRNEQFF

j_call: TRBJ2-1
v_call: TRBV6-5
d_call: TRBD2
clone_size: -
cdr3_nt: TGTGCCAGCAGTTACAAGACTAGCGGGCCCAATGAGCAGTTCTTC
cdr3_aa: CASSYKTSGPNEQFF

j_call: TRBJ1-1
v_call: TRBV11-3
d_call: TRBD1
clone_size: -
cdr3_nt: TGTGCCAGCAGCTTAGAGGAGGGGGCGCGAGCTGAAGCTTTCTTT
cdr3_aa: CASSLEEGARAEAFF

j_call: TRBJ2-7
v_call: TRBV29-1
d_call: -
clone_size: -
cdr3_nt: TGCAGCGTTGAGGGCAGCCCGTCTGGTGTCTACGAGCAGTACTTC
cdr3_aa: CSVEGSPSGVYEQYF

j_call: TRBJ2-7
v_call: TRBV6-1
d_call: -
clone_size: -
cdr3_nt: TGTGCCAGCAGTGATAGTACGGCAGGGCACTCCTACGAGCAGTACTTC
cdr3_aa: CASSDSTAGHSYEQYF

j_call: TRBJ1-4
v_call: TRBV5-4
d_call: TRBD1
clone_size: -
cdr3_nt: TGTGCCAGCAGCTCGGGACAGGTTGGGGCTAATGAAAAACTGTTTTTT
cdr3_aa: CASSSGQVGANEKLFF

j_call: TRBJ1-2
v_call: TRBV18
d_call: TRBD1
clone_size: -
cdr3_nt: TGTGCCAGCTCACCCGGGACAGATGTCTATGGCTACACCTTC
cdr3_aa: CASSPGTDVYGYTF

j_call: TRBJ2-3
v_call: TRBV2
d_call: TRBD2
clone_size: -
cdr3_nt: TGTGCCAGCAGTCCCCGGGGGGGAGCTACAGATACGCAGTATTTT
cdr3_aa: CASSPRGGATDTQYF

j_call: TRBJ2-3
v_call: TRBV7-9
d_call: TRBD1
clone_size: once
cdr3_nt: TGTGCCAGCAGCGTACAGGGGGCTACCACAGATACGCAGTATTTT
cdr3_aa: CASSVQGATTDTQYF

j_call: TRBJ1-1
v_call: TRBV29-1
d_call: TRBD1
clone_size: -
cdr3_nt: TGCAGCGTGAGTCAGGGGGGCGGCACTGAAGCTTTCTTT
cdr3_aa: CSVSQGGGTEAFF

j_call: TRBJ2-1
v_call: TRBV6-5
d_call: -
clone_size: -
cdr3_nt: TGTGCCAGCAGTTCTAGCAATGAGCAGTTCTTC
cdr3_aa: CASSSSNEQFF

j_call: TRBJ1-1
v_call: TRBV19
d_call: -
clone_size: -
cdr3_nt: TGTGCCAGTAGTATGGGGGGGGCTGGCACTGAAGCTTTCTTT
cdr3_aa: CASSMGGAGTEAFF

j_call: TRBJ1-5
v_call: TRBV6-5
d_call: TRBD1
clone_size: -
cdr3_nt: TGTGCCAGCAGTTCGACGTGGGACAGCACCTCCCAGCCCCAGCATTTT
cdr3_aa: CASSSTWDSTSQPQHF

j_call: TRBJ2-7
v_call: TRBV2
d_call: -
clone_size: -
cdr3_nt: TGTGCCAGCAGTCGGGGTACCTACGAGCAGTACTTC
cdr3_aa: CASSRGTYEQYF

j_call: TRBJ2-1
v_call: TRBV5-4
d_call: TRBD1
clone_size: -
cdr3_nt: TGTGCCAGCAGCACGTCCCGGGACAGGGATGAGCAGTTCTTC
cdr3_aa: CASSTSRDRDEQFF

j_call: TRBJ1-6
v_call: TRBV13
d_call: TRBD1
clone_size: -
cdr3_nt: TGTGCCAGCAGCTTAGGGGGACAGGGTCATTCACCCCTCCACTTT
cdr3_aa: CASSLGGQGHSPLHF

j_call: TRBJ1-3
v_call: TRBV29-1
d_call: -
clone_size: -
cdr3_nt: TGCAGCGTGGGGAGCTCTGGAAACACCATATATTTT
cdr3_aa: CSVGSSGNTIYF

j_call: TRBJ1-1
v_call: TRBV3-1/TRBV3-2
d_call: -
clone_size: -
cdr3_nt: TGTGCCAGCAGCCAGTCAGGGAACACTGAAGCTTTCTTT
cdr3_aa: CASSQSGNTEAFF

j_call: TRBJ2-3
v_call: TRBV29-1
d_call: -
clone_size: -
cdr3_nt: TGCAGCGTTGAAGCAGGCACAGATACGCAGTATTTT
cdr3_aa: CSVEAGTDTQYF

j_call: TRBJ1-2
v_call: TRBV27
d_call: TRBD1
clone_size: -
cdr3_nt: TGTGCCAGCAGTATGACAGGGGGCGATGGCTACACCTTC
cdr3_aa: CASSMTGGDGYTF

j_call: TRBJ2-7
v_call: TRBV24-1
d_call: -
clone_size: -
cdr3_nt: TGTGCCACCAGCGGAACTAGGGACGAGCAGTACTTC
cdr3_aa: CATSGTRDEQYF

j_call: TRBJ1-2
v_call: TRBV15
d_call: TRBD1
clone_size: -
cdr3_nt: TGTGCCACCAGCAGAGGGACAGGGAGTAACTATGGCTACACCTTC
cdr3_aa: CATSRGTGSNYGYTF